This TCR beta chain was sequenced for a study of T cells in Graves' hyperthyroidism and ophthalmopathy. Amplification targeted TCR beta CDR3 regions from RNA transcripts. The primer set for the first-round RT-PCR of the TCR CDR3 was HTBI. In TCRdb, the multiplex PCR reads were re-called with MiXCR into one record per CDR3 protein. The sample yields a few hundred thousand distinct CDR3 sequences, around 45% seen once. The CDR3 runs 16 residues. The junction had 13 bases not matched to a gene; V was cut back by 3 bases and J by 8 bases. The germline gives CDR1 ENHRY, CDR2 SYGVKD. General observations from the study: Most clonotypes that expanded in the thyroid above 0.001 also showed up in blood. Model output signaled ophthalmopathy a median 6.5 months ahead of onset.

This clonotype was counted at least ten times. Its antigen is not identified. This TCR was recovered from an adult woman with Graves' disease, either hyperthyroidism or ophthalmopathy (not recorded which). The sequencing sample was made of peripheral blood or thyroid tissue (not recorded which). This sequence joins TRBV10-3 and TRBJ1-3; TRBD1 matches at 7 bases. The CDR3 DNA is TGTGCCATCAGTGACTTCGGGACAGTGGTAGCCGACACCATATATTTT. Protein: CAISDFGTVVADTIYF.